This entry concerns a single T cell receptor beta chain. This specimen comes from a study of blood T cell repertoires in COVID-19. Germline V gene lookup returns CDR1 PRHDT and CDR2 FYEKMQ (reference sequence). The CDR3 covers 16 residues. V was cut by 0 bases and J by 1 base, with 13 bases left in between. Produced via immunoSEQ multiplex PCR; TCRdb's table is partial and in-frame only. This sample yields about 180,000 clones, of which 86% are seen a single time; around 9% belongs to the top ten. The source of this sequence is a woman in her twenties or thirties who had recovered from COVID-19. The sequenced material came from PBMCs or T cells enriched from blood (not recorded which). The J gene is TRBJ2-7, the V gene TRBV13; possible D gene TRBD2, 7 bases. The CDR3: CASSLGTGGESYEQYF. The CDR3 DNA reads as TGTGCCAGCAGCTTAGGCACGGGGGGCGAATCCTACGAGCAGTACTTC.